The T cell receptor (beta chain) described here comes from a study of T cells after yellow fever vaccination (dated by TCRdb to between 2018 and 2021). Describing the broader study: The SMART-Seq v4 Ultra Low Input RNA kit was used to prepare libraries from fractions with low cell numbers. To track T-cell clones before and after primary and booster YFV17D yellow fever vaccination, bulk TCR alpha and beta repertoires were sequenced longitudinally. The cohort comprised two healthy male donors, one aged 18 to 29 and one aged 30 to 40 years. Blood was drawn at multiple timepoints before and after primary and secondary immunization, with bulk PBMC replicates and cell subsets isolated. Overall study results and their limits: Only a couple of donors were included in the study, so the extent to which the findings can be generalized is limited. FACS-sorted repertoires could contain abundant contaminating clonotypes from the bulk population, so computational filtering was required. A small fraction of clonotypes appeared in both the CD4 and CD8 compartments, likely as a result of convergent recombination. Most clones expanded after primary vaccination were re-detected after the booster (around 96% of CD4 and 88% of CD8), suggesting broad memory maintenance. The secondary T-cell response was found to be weaker but faster than the primary response, with a peak reached on day 5 rather than on day 15.

Sequenced on an Illumina NovaSeq 6000. Synthesis of TCR cDNA relied on 5'RACE template switching, a step that introduced a universal primer site along with unique molecular identifiers. Priming of cDNA synthesis was performed from both the TCR alpha and TCR beta constant segments. Two PCR steps were used to amplify libraries, with sample barcodes and sequencing adapters being added in the second step. Sequencing of libraries was done on Illumina HiSeq 2500 (2x100 bp) or NovaSeq (2x150 bp). Per the authors' processing: Reads were demultiplexed and collapsed into UMI consensus sequences with MIGEC, and V(D)J alignment was performed with MiXCR. Clonotypes responding to the vaccine were identified with edgeR on replicate PBMC samples, with the criteria of FDR below 0.01 and a log2 fold change above 5 up to day 15. Each bulk clonotype was labeled CD4 or CD8 based on which sequenced repertoire, CD4 or CD8, contained the clonotype at higher abundance. The public reads were reprocessed in TCRdb via fastp at Q25 and MiXCR, keeping in-frame beta chains. Each CDR3 protein gets just one entry, which takes the most common genes and DNA from the rows behind it. What appears here as the V and J calls and clone size reflects TCRdb's work, not the paper's. The sample data list around 320,000 distinct CDR3 sequences, and around 10% of these were observed just once. The ten largest clonotypes hold about 3.7% of the sample.

The treatment or condition label for this specimen denotes: live attenuated yellow fever vaccine strain. PBMCs were isolated from peripheral blood using a standard Ficoll-Paque protocol. Dynabeads CD4 and CD8 positive selection kits were used to isolate CD4 and CD8 T-cell fractions. TriZol was used to extract RNA from bulk PBMCs, from CD4 and CD8 fractions, and from dextramer-positive and dextramer-negative fractions. This clonotype was observed a few times. Its antigen is still unknown. Per-base qualities were not stored, and no clone one base away is much larger. Material: CD4+ T cells sorted from PBMCs, obtained 5 days after the yellow fever booster vaccination. The TCR was taken from a man younger than 35 who received the YFV17D yellow fever vaccine.

At the DNA level, the sequence is TGCGCCAGCAGCCCAGGACAGGGTTTGGTAAACACCATATATTTT. The translation is CASSPGQGLVNTIYF. The sequence joins TRBV4-3 to TRBJ1-3, with 8 bases in between that match TRBD1. The germline V gene gives CDR1 as LGHNA and CDR2 as YSLEER. At the junction V is shortened by 4 bases and J by 6 bases; bases outside the gene matches: 8. The CDR3, from cysteine to phenylalanine, totals 15 residues. Just the 45-base CDR3 DNA is kept, in frame starting at base 1.